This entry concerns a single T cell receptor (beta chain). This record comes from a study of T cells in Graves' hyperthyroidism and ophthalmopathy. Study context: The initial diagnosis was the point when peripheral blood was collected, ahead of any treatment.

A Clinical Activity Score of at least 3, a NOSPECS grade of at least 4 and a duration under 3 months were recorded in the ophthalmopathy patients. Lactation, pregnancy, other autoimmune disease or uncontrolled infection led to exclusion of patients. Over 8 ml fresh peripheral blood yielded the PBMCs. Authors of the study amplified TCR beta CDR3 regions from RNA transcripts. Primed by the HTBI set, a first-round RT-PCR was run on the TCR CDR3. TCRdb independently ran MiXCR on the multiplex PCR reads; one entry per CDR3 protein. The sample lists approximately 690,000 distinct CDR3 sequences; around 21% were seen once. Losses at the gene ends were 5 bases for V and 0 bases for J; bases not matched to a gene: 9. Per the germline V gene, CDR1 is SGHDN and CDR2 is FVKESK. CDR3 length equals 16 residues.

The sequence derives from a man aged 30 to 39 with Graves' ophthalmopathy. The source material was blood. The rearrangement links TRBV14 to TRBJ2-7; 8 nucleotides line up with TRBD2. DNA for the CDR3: TGTGCCAGCAGCTCCCGACTAGCGTACAACTCCTACGAGCAGTACTTC. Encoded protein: CASSSRLAYNSYEQYF. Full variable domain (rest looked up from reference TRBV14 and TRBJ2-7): EAGVTQFPSHSVIEKGQTVTLRCDPISGHDNLYWYRRVMGKEIKFLLHFVKESKQDESGMPNNRFLAERTGGTYSTLKVQPAELEDSGVYFCASSSRLAYNSYEQYFGPGTRLTVT.